One sample yielded the 15 T cell receptor beta chains listed below, sequenced in a study of beta chain features in type 1 diabetes. Overall study findings and caveats: TCRB CDR3s were moderately but significantly shorter in Type 1 diabetes patients in all four CD4+ subsets.

Sequenced material consisted of expressed TCRB transcripts (all of the isolated RNA was reverse transcribed). The repertoire was sequenced with immunoSEQ multiplex PCR; TCRdb's copy has only in-frame clones and lacks some. This sample carries hundreds of thousands of clones, 10% to 15% of them seen once, and the ten largest clones take 0.02% to 0.025%. No antigen is known for these receptors. The sequencing input was naive CD4+ T cells from blood. The source of these receptors is a man between 18 and 29 years old with type 1 diabetes.

This clone was counted between two and nine times. V gene TRBV11-3 combines with J gene TRBJ2-1, with D maybe TRBD2 (5 bases). The CDR3 consists of 12 residues. Germline V gene lookup returns CDR1 SGHNT and CDR2 YENEEA. Trimming cost V 9 bases and J 7 bases, with 13 bases left between them. In DNA, the CDR3 is TGTGCCAGTTCCGGGATCGTGAATGAGCAGTTCTTC. This gives the protein CASSGIVNEQFF.

This clone was seen a few times. The rearrangement uses TRBV30 and TRBJ2-7; 8 nucleotides line up with TRBD1. J gave up 0 bases and V 2 bases, and 3 bases lay outside the gene matches. The CDR3 length is 14 residues. Germline CDR1 is GTSNPN and CDR2 is SVGIG (reference sequence). Here the CDR3 reads CAWSSGQDSYEQYF. The CDR3 DNA reads as TGTGCCTGGAGTTCGGGACAGGACTCCTACGAGCAGTACTTC.

Comments on this clone: Within the sample, other DNA sequences also encode this same CDR3. The genes are TRBV30 and TRBJ1-1; TRBD1 matches 9 bases. This CDR3 is 12 amino acids long. The junction had 2 bases not matched to a gene; V was cut back by 1 base and J by 8 bases. Germline V CDR1 and CDR2: GTSNPN, SVGIG (reference sequence). The CDR3 nucleotides are TGTGCCTGGAGTGAACAGGGGGCAGAAGCTTTCTTT. Protein sequence: CAWSEQGAEAFF.

This clone came up a few times. The genes are TRBV29-1 and TRBJ2-4; D is unresolved. Trimming took 6 bases from V and 0 from J, leaving 9 bases between them. From germline, CDR1 is SQVTM and CDR2 ANQGSEA. The CDR3 is 13 amino acids. In DNA, the CDR3 is TGCAGCGTCGGATATTTAGCCAAAAACATTCAGTACTTC. Its protein is CSVGYLAKNIQYF.

The chain combines TRBV28 with TRBJ2-3; 11 bases align to TRBD2. Germline V gene data show CDR1 as MDHEN and CDR2 as SYDVKM. The trim removed 8 bases at V and 1 base at J, leaving 2 bases unmatched. This CDR3 is 14 amino acids long. For the CDR3, the DNA is TGTGCCAGCGGGACTAGCGGAGGCACAGATACGCAGTATTTT. The encoded protein is CASGTSGGTDTQYF.

The genes are TRBV5-6 and TRBJ2-7; D uncertain. CDR3 length: 14 amino acids. V was clipped by 2 bases and J by 1 base, with 10 bases between them. Germline CDR1 reads SGHDT; CDR2 reads YYEEEE. CDR3 region: CASSLSYGSYEQYF. The CDR3 nucleotides read TGTGCCAGCAGCTTATCGTACGGGTCCTACGAGCAGTACTTC.

Written as DNA, the CDR3 is TGTGCCAGCAGAATAACCCGACCCAGCACAGATACGCAGTATTTT. Its translation: CASRITRPSTDTQYF. The rearrangement links TRBV6-1 to TRBJ2-3, with no clear D. There are 15 residues in the CDR3. From germline, CDR1 is MNHNS and CDR2 SASEGT. Trimming stripped 6 bases from V and 0 bases from J, with 13 bases between.

This chain connects TRBV30 to TRBJ1-3; D is possibly TRBD1 (6 bases). CDR1 and CDR2 from the germline V gene are GTSNPN and SVGIG (reference sequence). CDR3 length equals 15 residues. Trimming took off 0 bases at V and 1 base at J, with 10 bases between the two ends. For the CDR3, the DNA is TGTGCCTGGAGTGTATCGGGGGCGTCTGGAAACACCATATATTTT. Translating gives CAWSVSGASGNTIYF.

The V gene is TRBV11-2, the J gene TRBJ2-1; D not resolved. The CDR3 covers 14 residues. Between the trimmed V and J ends, which lost 5 bases and 10 bases, there was a span of 18 bases. In germline, CDR1 is SGHAT, CDR2 FQNNGV. CDR3 region: CASSVLVTPAEQFF. CDR3 DNA sequence: TGTGCCAGCAGCGTCCTAGTTACTCCCGCGGAGCAGTTCTTC. The full variable domain, with the rest looked up from reference TRBV11-2 and TRBJ2-1, is EAGVAQSPRYKIIEKRQSVAFWCNPISGHATLYWYQQILGQGPKLLIQFQNNGVVDDSQLPKDRFSAERLKGVDSTLKIQPAKLEDSAVYLCASSVLVTPAEQFFGPGTRLTVL.

This clone was counted a few times. The chain joins TRBV9 to TRBJ1-1; the D is unclear. Germline V gives CDR1 SGDLS, CDR2 YYNGEE. The CDR3 has 13 amino acids. V lost 0 bases and J lost 6, with 9 bases in between. CDR3 region: CASSVERRSEAFF. The CDR3 region has the DNA TGTGCCAGCAGCGTAGAGCGACGCTCTGAAGCTTTCTTT. Looking up the rest from reference TRBV9 and TRBJ1-1 gives the full variable domain: DSGVTQTPKHLITATGQRVTLRCSPRSGDLSVYWYQQSLDQGLQFLIQYYNGEERAKGNILERFSAQQFPDLHSELNLSSLELGDSALYFCASSVERRSEAFFGQGTRLTVV.

This clone was recorded a few times. The chain joins TRBV15 to TRBJ1-3; no firm D call. V was shortened by 1 base and J by 0 bases, with 7 bases between the two germline ends. The V gene's germline CDR1 is LNHNV and CDR2 YYDKDF (reference sequence). CDR3 length equals 15 residues. DNA of the CDR3: TGTGCCACCAGCAGAGTAGGCCACTCTGGAAACACCATATATTTT. It encodes CATSRVGHSGNTIYF.

The genes are TRBV9 and TRBJ2-6; 9 positions agree with TRBD1. V shed 0 bases, J shed 2 bases, and the junction held 6 bases outside the gene matches. CDR1 and CDR2 from the germline V gene are SGDLS and YYNGEE. CDR3 length: 18 amino acids. In nucleotides, the CDR3 is TGTGCCAGCAGCGTAGCTACAGGACAGGGGCCTGGGGCCAACGTCCTGACTTTC. This translates into CASSVATGQGPGANVLTF.

The gene calls are TRBV6-1 and TRBJ2-5, with a weak D call TRBD1 (5 bases). Germline V gene data show CDR1 as MNHNS and CDR2 as SASEGT. Trimming took 3 bases from V and 5 from J, leaving 16 bases between them. This CDR3 spans 15 amino acids. The CDR3 DNA sequence: TGTGCCAGCAGTGAGCTCTTGTCCCAGGGCGAGACCCAGTACTTC. Its protein is CASSELLSQGETQYF.

This clone has just a few counts. The junction shows a germline mismatch at one end, possibly a read error. The chain joins TRBV4-1 to TRBJ1-2, with D perhaps matching TRBD1 (5 bases). This CDR3 is 16 amino acids long. The germline gives CDR1 MGHRA, CDR2 YSYEKL. The CDR3 region has the DNA TGCGCCAGCAGTCAAGGAACGGGACTGAACTCCTATGGCTACACCTTC. Translation gives CASSQGTGLNSYGYTF.

This clone was detected a few times. The J gene is TRBJ1-6, the V gene TRBV11-2; D possibly corresponds to TRBD1 (5 bases). Germline CDR1 is SGHAT and CDR2 is FQNNGV. The CDR3 length is 14 residues. Trimming removed 7 bases from V and 13 bases from J, with 20 bases in between. CDR3 residues: CASTGTRSPAPLHF. The CDR3 region has the DNA TGTGCCAGCACCGGGACCAGAAGTCCGGCTCCCCTCCACTTT.